This T cell receptor (beta chain) was retrieved from a study of CD8 T cells in Susac syndrome. After extraction with the RNeasy kit, 0.5 to 1 ug of the RNA was reverse transcribed using random hexamers. TCRdb analysed the immunoSEQ multiplex PCR reads with MiXCR anew, one entry per CDR3 protein. The sample lists about 200,000 distinct CDR3 sequences, 80% to 95% seen once, with around 0.15% in the top ten. The CDR3 loop spans 13 amino acids. The germline V gene has CDR1 LGHDT and CDR2 YNNKEL (reference sequence). V lost 7 bases, J lost 2 bases, and 2 bases stayed unmatched. The chain is built from TRBV3-1 and TRBJ2-3, with 8 positions matching TRBD1. Sequences were obtained from CD8+ T cells from PBMCs. The clonotype originates from a human donor with multiple sclerosis. The CDR3 reads CASTGGNTDTQYF. Here the CDR3 DNA reads TGTGCCAGCACAGGGGGCAACACAGATACGCAGTATTTT.